This T cell receptor (beta chain) was identified in a study of OX40 agonist ivuxolimab in advanced cancers. About the investigation overall: The costimulatory receptor OX40 (CD134) was targeted by ivuxolimab, a fully human IgG2 agonistic monoclonal antibody. Intravenous ivuxolimab was administered to patients every 2 weeks at six dose levels: 0.01, 0.1, 0.3, 1.5, 3 and 10 mg/kg. Among the 52 dose-escalation patients, about 19 had hepatocellular carcinoma, roughly 15 melanoma, 9 renal cell carcinoma and 9 head and neck cancer. In the dose-escalation cohort, 82.7% of patients were male, and the mean age was around 60 years, with a range of about 20 to 90. Patients were allowed to have had prior anti-PD-1, anti-PD-L1 or anti-CTLA-4 therapy, and roughly 40% of the dose-escalation patients had been treated with checkpoint inhibitors. Partial responses were achieved by three dose-escalation patients, of whom one had hepatocellular carcinoma and two had cutaneous melanoma. The point of sequencing TCRbeta in the periphery was to test whether ivuxolimab changed TCR sequence diversity and drove clonal T-cell expansion. The monotherapy dose-escalation portion (N of about 50 patients) of the phase I ivuxolimab trial is reported in the paper. Overall study outcomes, separate from this receptor: At doses of 0.1 to 3.0 mg/kg, clonal expansion of both CD4+ and CD8+ T cells in blood was seen between baseline and week 6. The antigen specificity of the clonally expanded peripheral T cells was not determined. On average, CD8+ T cells showed more expanded clones than CD4+ T cells after ivuxolimab. In the 0.1-3.0 mg/kg groups, partial responders were among the patients with the lowest normalized peripheral clonal expansion, particularly in CD8+ T cells. Low levels of normalized T-cell clonal expansion were also seen in some patients who did not respond.

Concerning this clone itself: It lacks a known antigen. No much larger clonotype is one base removed from it; base qualities were not supplied.

CDR3 length: 16 amino acids, cysteine to phenylalanine. The only DNA kept is the CDR3, 48 bases in frame from the first base. A distance of 14 bases separates the germline ends of V and J, which lose 4 bases and 1 base respectively. The germline V gene gives CDR1 as LGHNA and CDR2 as YNFKEQ. Genomic DNA was isolated from the sorted cells so that the TCRbeta CDR3 region could be sequenced. The immunoSEQ Assay was used to sequence the TCRbeta CDR3 regions. TCRdb obtained this table from immuneACCESS and retained in-frame rearrangements with V and J assigned. These tables miss some clones; where compared with another copy, unresolved V genes account for less than half of the shortfall, and the remainder is unexplained. This sample gives fewer than 60,000 clones in total; approximately 90% of them show up just once. Around 12% of the sample is in the top ten clones. Patients with autoimmune disease history or receiving systemic immunosuppression were excluded from the trial. Peripheral blood for TCR sequencing was drawn from every dose cohort at baseline, at cycle 4 day 1 and at cycle 7 day 1. The samples were drawn from a first-in-human, open-label, multicenter phase I dose-escalation trial of ivuxolimab. Adults with locally advanced or metastatic melanoma, renal cell carcinoma, hepatocellular carcinoma or head and neck squamous cell carcinoma were enrolled in the trial. Before TCR sequencing, CD4+ T cells and CD8+ T cells from peripheral blood were sorted into separate populations.

Sequences were derived from CD4+ or CD8+ T cells sorted from blood, sampled in a trial of the OX40 agonist ivuxolimab. This TCR was sampled from an adult with an advanced solid tumor such as melanoma, head and neck, liver or kidney cancer. The receptor chain draws on TRBV4-2 and TRBJ1-3, and possibly TRBD1, on 5 matching bases. The CDR3 region has the sequence CASSPGTGRSGNTIYF. The DNA reads as follows: TGTGCCAGCAGCCCAGGGACCGGCCGGTCTGGAAACACCATATATTTT.